This T cell receptor beta chain was captured by sequencing in a study of response to subunit inactivated influenza vaccine. Each CDR3 protein is one row after TCRdb ran MiXCR on the RT-PCR reads. The repertoire has a few hundred thousand distinct CDR3 sequences, 11% of them found once; the top ten carry 9.5% to 12%. The table lists this clonotype with a few counts. This same sample was also taken into another study, of T cells expressing NK-cell markers. Turning to that study: Template switching by 5'RACE with UMIs generated the TCR beta cDNA. Also leading the CD3+CD56-NKG2C+ fraction in a handful of donors were these clonotypes.

The clonotype comes from a man between 50 and 59 years old who received an inactivated influenza vaccine. Sequencing used PBMCs from blood, obtained on the day of vaccination.

The CDR3 protein is CASSQDAVGSNEQFF. Here the CDR3 DNA reads TGTGCCAGCAGCCAAGATGCGGTCGGGAGCAATGAGCAGTTCTTC. V usage is TRBV4-2 and J usage is TRBJ2-1; possible D gene TRBD2, 6 bases. CDR3 length: 15 residues. The germline CDR1 and CDR2 sequences are LGHNA and YNFKEQ. With 0 bases removed from V and 6 bases from J, the gap between germline ends came to 12 bases.